Listed here are 28 T cell receptor beta chains from one sample, sequenced in a study of blood T cell repertoires in COVID-19. This table comes from immunoSEQ multiplex PCR, and its TCRdb copy is limited to in-frame clones, with some not included. The sample lists about 270,000 clones; approximately 90% were seen once. The sequencing input was PBMCs or T cells enriched from blood (not recorded which). These receptors were collected from a man aged 18 to 35 who had recovered from COVID-19.

This clone was recorded only once. The chain is built from TRBV2 and TRBJ1-6, with D maybe TRBD1 (6 bases). The germline V gene has CDR1 SNHLY and CDR2 FYNNEI. This CDR3 is built from 16 residues. V dropped 8 bases and J dropped 7 bases, with 21 bases sitting between them. The CDR3 sequence is CASEGGWVVMNSPLHF. In nucleotides, the CDR3 is TGTGCCAGCGAGGGGGGGTGGGTAGTTATGAATTCACCCCTCCACTTT.

V and J are TRBV19 and TRBJ2-7; 7 bases are shared with TRBD2. V gave up 5 bases and J gave up 4 bases; unmatched junction bases: 5. Per germline, CDR1 LNHDA and CDR2 SQIVND (reference sequence). This CDR3 contains 13 residues. CDR3 nucleotide sequence: TGTGCCAGTAGTCCGGGACTAACATACGAGCAGTACTTC. It translates to CASSPGLTYEQYF.

The V and J genes are TRBV7-2 and TRBJ1-2, with a possible D match to TRBD1 (5 bases). Looked up from germline, CDR1 is SGHTA and CDR2 is FQGNSA. There are 12 residues in the CDR3. V shed 1 base and J shed 7 bases, with 7 bases lying between them. The CDR3 region is CASSLGGGGYTF. CDR3 nucleotide sequence: TGTGCCAGCAGCTTAGGGGGGGGTGGCTACACCTTC.

This sequence joins TRBV27 and TRBJ2-1; 9 nucleotides agree with TRBD2. The CDR3 is 18 residues long. J lost 7 bases, V lost 4 bases, and 17 bases had no gene match. Germline assignment: CDR1 MNHEY and CDR2 SMNVEV (reference sequence). Written as DNA, the CDR3 is TGTGCCAGCAGTTCCTATAAGAGTGTTGCGGGAGGGCCAAATGAGCAGTTCTTC. Amino acid sequence: CASSSYKSVAGGPNEQFF.

The chain combines TRBV15 with TRBJ2-1; D is unclear. CDR3 length equals 15 residues. With 0 bases removed from V and 3 bases from J, the gap between germline ends came to 9 bases. Looked up from germline, CDR1 is LNHNV and CDR2 is YYDKDF (reference sequence). The CDR3 loop reads CATSRDNGNYNEQFF. CDR3 in DNA: TGTGCCACCAGCAGAGATAATGGCAACTACAATGAGCAGTTCTTC.

This chain connects TRBV15 to TRBJ1-6; 7 bases line up with TRBD1. The V segment lost 1 base and the J segment 5 bases; nucleotides outside the gene matches: 8. In germline, CDR1 is LNHNV, CDR2 YYDKDF (reference sequence). The CDR3 spans 17 residues. Written as DNA, the CDR3 is TGTGCCACCAGCAGAGTGGCCCCGACAGGGAATAATTCACCCCTCCACTTT. Translating it yields CATSRVAPTGNNSPLHF. Complete variable domain (other parts from reference TRBV15 and TRBJ1-6): DAMVIQNPRYQVTQFGKPVTLSCSQTLNHNVMYWYQQKSSQAPKLLFHYYDKDFNNEADTPDNFQSRRPNTSFCFLDIRSPGLGDTAMYLCATSRVAPTGNNSPLHFGNGTRLTVT.

Note on this clone: Distinct nucleotide sequences in the sample also encode this CDR3. V gene TRBV18 combines with J gene TRBJ2-7; 7 bases agree with TRBD1. The CDR3 is 14 amino acids. Germline CDR1 is KGHSH and CDR2 is LQKENI. V lost 3 bases to trimming and J lost 0 bases; unmatched junction nucleotides: 2. CDR3 sequence reads: CASSPGQSSYEQYF. The CDR3 region has the DNA TGTGCCAGCTCACCGGGACAGTCCTCCTACGAGCAGTACTTC.

V is TRBV6-4 and J is TRBJ1-1; the D gene is possibly TRBD1 (5 bases). There are 16 residues in the CDR3. V lost 7 bases and J lost 5, with 23 bases in between. Germline V CDR1 and CDR2: MRHNA, SNTAGT. The CDR3: CASKSTPYGGKTEAFF. CDR3 in DNA: TGTGCCAGCAAAAGTACGCCATACGGGGGAAAAACTGAAGCTTTCTTT.

The chain carries TRBV28 and TRBJ1-4, with 9 positions matching TRBD1. Germline V lookup: CDR1 MDHEN, CDR2 SYDVKM. Unmatched junction bases numbered 16, after V lost 4 bases and J lost 4 bases. The CDR3 contains 19 residues. CDR3 in amino acids: CASSSPGQGGYWGNEKLFF. Here the CDR3 DNA reads TGTGCCAGCAGTTCCCCGGGACAGGGAGGATATTGGGGTAATGAAAAACTGTTTTTT.

CDR3 in DNA: TGTGCCAGCAGCCAATTTAACTTTGAGAGCACAGATACGCAGTATTTT. Translation gives CASSQFNFESTDTQYF. V usage is TRBV3-1 (or the pseudogene TRBV3-2) and J usage is TRBJ2-3; D ambiguous. Per germline, CDR1 LGHDT and CDR2 YNNKEL (reference sequence). This CDR3 has 16 amino acids. V was pared by 2 bases and J by 0 bases, with 12 bases between.

The table lists this clone with a few counts. The chain carries TRBV5-4 and TRBJ1-6, with 7 bases identical to TRBD1. The germline CDR1 and CDR2 sequences are SGHNT and YYREEE (reference sequence). The V and J ends lost 4 bases and 10 bases, in that order; junction bases with no gene match: 8. The CDR3 is 14 residues long. The CDR3 bases are TGTGCCAGCAGCCGCGACAGGGTTCAGTCACCCCTCCACTTT. This codes for CASSRDRVQSPLHF.

The V gene is TRBV7-2, the J gene TRBJ2-3; the match to TRBD2 covers 10 bases. V gave up 1 base and J gave up 4 bases; unmatched junction bases: 8. The CDR3 totals 17 residues. Germline lookup yields CDR1 SGHTA and CDR2 FQGNSA. CDR3 amino acids: CASSLGFSGGPSDTQYF. Written as DNA, the CDR3 is TGTGCCAGCAGCTTAGGGTTTAGCGGGGGGCCGTCAGATACGCAGTATTTT.

The gene calls are TRBV30 and TRBJ2-1, with TRBD1 matching 8 bases. There are 14 residues in the CDR3. Germline lookup yields CDR1 GTSNPN and CDR2 SVGIG (reference sequence). Trimming at V came to 6 bases and at J to 5 bases, leaving 9 bases not matched to a gene. CDR3 sequence: CACIQGGHNNEQFF. Here the CDR3 DNA reads TGTGCCTGTATACAGGGGGGCCATAACAATGAGCAGTTCTTC.

The chain employs TRBV7-9 and TRBJ1-3; TRBD1 matches at 7 bases. CDR1 SEHNR and CDR2 FQNEAQ come from the germline V gene (reference sequence). J lost 2 bases, V lost 8 bases, and 9 bases had no gene match. This CDR3 contains 15 residues. The CDR3: CASHRGDDTGNTIYF. DNA for the CDR3: TGTGCCAGCCACAGGGGTGACGATACTGGAAACACCATATATTTT.

J is TRBJ1-1 and V is TRBV19; a possible D gene is TRBD1 (6 bases). Germline CDR1 LNHDA, CDR2 SQIVND (reference sequence). The V end was cut by 0 bases, the J end by 10 bases, with 12 bases between. CDR3 size: 13 residues. The CDR3 nucleotides read TGTGCCAGTAGTATAGATCTAACAGGGAGAGCTTTCTTT. Its protein product is CASSIDLTGRAFF.

This clone was detected only once. This chain links TRBV28 with TRBJ2-7; the match to TRBD2 covers 7 bases. J gave up 7 bases and V 7 bases, and 10 bases lay outside the gene matches. Germline CDR1 is MDHEN and CDR2 is SYDVKM. The CDR3 has 13 amino acids. The CDR3 sequence is CASMRGGPGEQYF. CDR3 DNA: TGTGCCAGCATGCGGGGAGGGCCAGGGGAGCAGTACTTC.

The CDR3, as DNA: TGCGCCAGCAGTCGGGACAGGGGATGGCCCTACGAGCAGTACTTC. Encoded protein: CASSRDRGWPYEQYF. The chain is built from TRBV4-1 and TRBJ2-7; 10 nucleotides line up with TRBD1. Trimming removed 6 bases from V and 2 bases from J; junction bases left unmatched: 7. This CDR3 spans 15 amino acids. The germline gives CDR1 MGHRA, CDR2 YSYEKL.

The chain has TRBV30 and TRBJ1-1, with TRBD1 matching 7 bases. The ends lost 4 bases at V and 0 bases at J; junction bases unmatched: 8. This CDR3 is built from 15 residues. CDR1 is GTSNPN, CDR2 SVGIG, per germline (reference sequence). CDR3 DNA sequence: TGTGCCTGGACCGGGGGACAGTCCATGAACACTGAAGCTTTCTTT. It encodes CAWTGGQSMNTEAFF.

V is TRBV27 and J is TRBJ1-3; 12 bases align to TRBD1. After removal of 5 bases from V and 4 bases from J, the junction contained 9 bases not matched to a gene. The CDR3 consists of 17 residues. Germline CDR1 reads MNHEY; CDR2 reads SMNVEV (reference sequence). CDR3 sequence reads: CASSQNRDRGQGNTIYF. The CDR3 DNA follows: TGTGCCAGCAGTCAGAACCGGGACAGGGGGCAAGGAAACACCATATATTTT.

This clone was counted only a few times. J is TRBJ2-1 and V is TRBV2, with a tentative D call TRBD2 (5 bases). The CDR3 extends over 15 amino acids. Germline-derived CDR1 and CDR2 are SNHLY and FYNNEI. V was trimmed by 5 bases and J by 12 bases, leaving 23 bases between them. The CDR3 reads CASSRTRTRATGQFF. The CDR3 DNA reads TGTGCCAGCAGTCGTACTAGGACTCGGGCGACGGGGCAGTTCTTC.

V usage is TRBV11-2 and J usage is TRBJ2-7; 8 positions match TRBD1. Trimming took 3 bases from V and 4 from J; bases not matched to a gene: 8. The V gene's germline CDR1 is SGHAT and CDR2 FQNNGV. The CDR3 sequence is 15 residues long. The CDR3 loop is CASSFRQGLSYEQYF. CDR3 coding DNA: TGTGCCAGCAGCTTCAGACAGGGGTTATCGTACGAGCAGTACTTC.

This sequence joins TRBV5-1 and TRBJ2-7; a weak D match, TRBD1 (5 bases). Trimming cost V 0 bases and J 6 bases, with 13 bases left between them. The germline V gene encodes CDR1 SGHRS and CDR2 YFSETQ. The length of the CDR3 is 14 residues. CDR3 nucleotides: TGCGCCAGCAGCTTGGAAGGCAGGGTGGGCGAGCAGTACTTC. Translated, it gives CASSLEGRVGEQYF.

The chain combines TRBV24-1 with TRBJ1-3; 7 bases agree with TRBD1. The CDR3 extends over 16 amino acids. CDR1 and CDR2 (germline): KGHDR, SFDVKD. The V and J ends lost 2 bases and 4 bases, in that order; junction bases with no gene match: 7. The CDR3 reads CATSDSTGAGGNTIYF. The CDR3 DNA sequence: TGTGCCACCAGTGATTCAACAGGGGCCGGAGGAAACACCATATATTTT.

This clone was picked up a small number of times. The chain carries TRBV6-5 and TRBJ2-7; 7 bases are shared with TRBD1. The CDR3 is 14 amino acids. The V gene end was trimmed by 4 bases and the J gene end by 3 bases; junction bases not matched to a gene: 6. CDR1 MNHEY and CDR2 SVGAGI come from the germline V gene. The CDR3 reads CASSWGTAIYEQYF. DNA of the CDR3: TGTGCCAGCAGTTGGGGGACAGCCATCTACGAGCAGTACTTC.

This sequence joins TRBV6-5 and TRBJ1-2; D gene ambiguous. The CDR3 has 13 amino acids. From germline, CDR1 is MNHEY and CDR2 SVGAGI. Trimming removed 6 bases from V and 4 bases from J, with 12 bases in between. CDR3 DNA sequence: TGTGCCAGCAGGGAGGACCCCTTCTATGGCTACACCTTC. Encoded protein: CASREDPFYGYTF.

This clone was recorded only once. This CDR3 reads CAISSGTSGDSTDTQYF. CDR3 coding DNA: TGTGCCATCAGCTCTGGGACTAGCGGGGATAGCACAGATACGCAGTATTTT. The rearrangement uses TRBV10-3 and TRBJ2-3; 13 bases are shared with TRBD2. The germline gives CDR1 ENHRY, CDR2 SYGVKD. The length of the CDR3 is 17 residues. V shed 6 bases, J shed 0 bases, and the junction held 6 bases outside the gene matches.

This chain joins TRBV28 and TRBJ1-2; 7 bases align to TRBD1. Per the germline V gene, CDR1 is MDHEN and CDR2 is SYDVKM. Trimming cost V 7 bases and J 0 bases; bases outside gene matches: 23. CDR3 size: 20 residues. Written as DNA, the CDR3 is TGTGCCAGCAAATCACCCCTCGGGGGACAGCCGATACCAGCTAACTATGGCTACACCTTC. It encodes CASKSPLGGQPIPANYGYTF.

The V gene is TRBV18, the J gene TRBJ2-5; 7 positions agree with TRBD2. This CDR3 is 13 amino acids long. CDR1 and CDR2 (germline): KGHSH, LQKENI. J was trimmed by 3 bases and V by 9 bases; bases with no gene match: 7. DNA for the CDR3: TGTGCCAGTCATGGCGGGGGAAAAGAGACCCAGTACTTC. As protein: CASHGGGKETQYF.